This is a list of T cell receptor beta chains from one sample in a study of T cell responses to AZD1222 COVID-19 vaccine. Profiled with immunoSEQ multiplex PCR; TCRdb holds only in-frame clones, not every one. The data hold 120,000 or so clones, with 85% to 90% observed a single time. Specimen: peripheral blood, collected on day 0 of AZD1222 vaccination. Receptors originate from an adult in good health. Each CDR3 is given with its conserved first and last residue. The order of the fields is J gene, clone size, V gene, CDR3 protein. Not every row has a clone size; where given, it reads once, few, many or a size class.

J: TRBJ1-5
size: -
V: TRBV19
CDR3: CASKPTGSGNQPQHF

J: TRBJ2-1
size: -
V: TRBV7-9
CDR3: CASSKTGTGPYNEQFF

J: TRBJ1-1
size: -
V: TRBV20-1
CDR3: CSASPTGDTEAFF

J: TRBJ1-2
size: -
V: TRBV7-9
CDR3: CASSPQGRGGYTF

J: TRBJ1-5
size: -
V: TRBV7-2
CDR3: CASSLVAGGNQPQHF

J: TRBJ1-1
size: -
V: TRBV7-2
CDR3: CASSPRGAEAFF

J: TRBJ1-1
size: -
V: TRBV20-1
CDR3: CSARGQPF

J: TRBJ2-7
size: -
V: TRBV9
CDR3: CASSVETGHTSYEQYF

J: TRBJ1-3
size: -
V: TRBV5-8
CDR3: CASRQRGGGGNTIYF

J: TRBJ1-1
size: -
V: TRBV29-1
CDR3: CSVVADLVGTEAFF

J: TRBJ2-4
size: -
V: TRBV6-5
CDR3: CASSYSGSGAKNIQYF

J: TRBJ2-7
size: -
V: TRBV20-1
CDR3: CSASLQGHEQYF

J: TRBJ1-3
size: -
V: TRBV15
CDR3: CATSRSWGAGENTIYF

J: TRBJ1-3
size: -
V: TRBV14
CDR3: CASSLRTSPSGNTIYF

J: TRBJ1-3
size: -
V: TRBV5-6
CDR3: CASSLYGAGNTIYF

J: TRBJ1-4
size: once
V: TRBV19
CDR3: CASTPGQRPEKLFF

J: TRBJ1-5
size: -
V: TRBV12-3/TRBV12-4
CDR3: CASRQGVNQPQHF

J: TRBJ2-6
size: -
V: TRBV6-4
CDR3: CASSDSAYSSGANVLTF

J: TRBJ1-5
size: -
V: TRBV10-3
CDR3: CAISDRQGIGNQPQHF

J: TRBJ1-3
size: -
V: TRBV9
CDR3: CASGPGGNTIYF

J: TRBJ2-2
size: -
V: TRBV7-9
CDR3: CASSLGHGQGKGAGELFF

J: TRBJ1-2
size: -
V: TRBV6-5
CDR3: CASRDPTHHGYTF

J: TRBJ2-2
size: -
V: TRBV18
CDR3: CASSPWDVSNTGELFF

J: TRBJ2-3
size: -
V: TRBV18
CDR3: CASSPRTEGTGTDTQYF

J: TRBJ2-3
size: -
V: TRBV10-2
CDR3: CASSVAGKHSSTDTQYF

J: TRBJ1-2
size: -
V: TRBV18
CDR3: CASSPGVLNGYTF

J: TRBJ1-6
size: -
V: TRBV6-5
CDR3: CASSYEDNYNSPLHF

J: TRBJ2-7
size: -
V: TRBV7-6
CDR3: CASSPQVGRSNEQYF

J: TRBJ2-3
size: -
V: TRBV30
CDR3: CAWVLAGSPDTQYF

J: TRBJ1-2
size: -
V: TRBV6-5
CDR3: CASSYGRGGSNYGYTF

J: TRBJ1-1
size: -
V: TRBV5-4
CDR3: CASSSDTEAFF

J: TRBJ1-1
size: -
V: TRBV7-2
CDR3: CASSTSRGRTTEAFF

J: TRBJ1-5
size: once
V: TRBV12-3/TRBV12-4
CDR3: CASSSGLLAQHF

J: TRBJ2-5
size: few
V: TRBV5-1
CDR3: CASSWVTAKETQYF

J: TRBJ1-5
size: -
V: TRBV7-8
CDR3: CASSLDDGNQPQHF

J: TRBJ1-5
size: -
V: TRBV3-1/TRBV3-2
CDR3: CASSSGTGVGQPQHF

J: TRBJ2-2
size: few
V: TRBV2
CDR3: CASSLGQFLTGELFF

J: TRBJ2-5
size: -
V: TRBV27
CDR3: CASSQQGVETQYF

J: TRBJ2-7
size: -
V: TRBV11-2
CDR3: CASSSRTGRSYEQYF

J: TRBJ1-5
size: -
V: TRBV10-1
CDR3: CASEYSNQPQHF

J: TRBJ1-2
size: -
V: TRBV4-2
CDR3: CASSQGSVGLGYTF

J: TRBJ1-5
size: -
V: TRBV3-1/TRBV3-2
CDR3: CASSQGTGTNQPQHF

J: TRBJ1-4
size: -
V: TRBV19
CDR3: CASSRRGANEKLFF

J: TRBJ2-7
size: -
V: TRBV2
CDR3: CASSEWAEGSYEQYF

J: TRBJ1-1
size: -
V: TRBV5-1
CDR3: CASSPKAGDTEAFF